This T cell receptor beta chain was found in a study of T cells after posttransplantation cyclophosphamide. Study-wide results and limits: TRB clonality was highly associated with recipient CMV seropositivity and reactivation.

This clone was seen a few times. Its antigen is undetermined. Produced via immunoSEQ multiplex PCR; TCRdb's table is partial and in-frame only. This sample has 2,500 to 3,000 clones, with 60% to 80% found just once. The CDR3 has 13 residues. Germline-derived CDR1 and CDR2 are MNHEY and SVGAGI. The V and J ends lost 6 bases and 2 bases respectively, with 11 bases between them. The clonotype comes from a man aged 25-45 years with a blood cancer, CMV-positive, and with a related stem cell donor. Specimen: PBMCs. The chain combines TRBV6-5 with TRBJ2-7; TRBD2 might be the D (6 bases). CDR3 in amino acids: CASRGTGAYEQYF. The CDR3 DNA reads as TGTGCCAGCAGGGGGACGGGGGCCTACGAGCAGTACTTC.